Each of the 20 T cell receptor beta chains below was sequenced from the same sample in a study of OX40 agonist ivuxolimab in advanced cancers. Here immunoSEQ multiplex PCR was the method, and the copy in TCRdb shows in-frame clones only, minus some. The sample lists some 70,000 clones; approximately 85% were seen once. The specimen comprised CD4+ or CD8+ T cells sorted from blood, sampled in a trial of the OX40 agonist ivuxolimab. The receptors come from an adult with an advanced solid tumor such as melanoma, head and neck, liver or kidney cancer.

The count of this clone is one. The chain links TRBV10-3 to TRBJ1-2, with 10 bases that match TRBD1. The CDR3 sequence is 14 residues long. Germline V gene data show CDR1 as ENHRY and CDR2 as SYGVKD. Unmatched junction bases numbered 2, after V lost 5 bases and J lost 2 bases. The CDR3 nucleotides read TGTGCCATCAGTCCGGGACAGGGGAACTATGGCTACACCTTC. It is translated as CAISPGQGNYGYTF.

Here the CDR3 reads CASSLDRINEQFF. The DNA of the CDR3 is TGTGCCAGCAGCTTGGACAGAATCAATGAGCAGTTCTTC. The chain carries TRBV7-9 and TRBJ2-1, with a possible D match to TRBD1 (6 bases). The CDR3 spans 13 residues. Germline V gene lookup returns CDR1 SEHNR and CDR2 FQNEAQ (reference sequence). V shed 3 bases and J shed 6 bases, with 9 bases lying between them.

The V call is TRBV7-2, the J call TRBJ2-7, with 8 positions matching TRBD1. CDR1 SGHTA and CDR2 FQGNSA come from the germline V gene. The CDR3 covers 17 residues. Trimming cost V 5 bases and J 3 bases; bases outside gene matches: 15. CDR3 nucleotide sequence: TGTGCCAGCAGCCAGACCCGGGACAGGAGTGGATACTACGAGCAGTACTTC. Its translation: CASSQTRDRSGYYEQYF.

This clone was counted only a few times. The V call is TRBV4-1, the J call TRBJ1-1; a weak D match, TRBD1 (6 bases). The CDR3 contains 13 residues. CDR1 and CDR2 from the germline V gene are MGHRA and YSYEKL. With 3 bases removed from V and 5 bases from J, the gap between germline ends came to 10 bases. This chain's CDR3 is CASSHTGRTEAFF. DNA for the CDR3: TGCGCCAGCAGCCACACAGGGAGAACTGAAGCTTTCTTT.

This chain links TRBV4-1 with TRBJ1-2; 10 bases map to TRBD1. The CDR3 sequence is 13 residues long. The J segment lost 6 bases and the V segment lost 5 bases, leaving 3 bases of the junction unmatched. The germline CDR1 and CDR2 sequences are MGHRA and YSYEKL. The CDR3 DNA reads TGCGCCAGCAGCACGACAGGGGGCGATGGCTACACCTTC. It translates to CASSTTGGDGYTF.

A single count supports this clone. The V call is TRBV6-6, the J call TRBJ1-5; tentatively, D is TRBD1 (5 bases). The CDR3 has 15 amino acids. In germline, CDR1 is MNHNY, CDR2 SVGAGI (reference sequence). The V gene lost 2 bases and the J gene lost 1 base, with 9 bases spanning the gap. The CDR3 reads CASSYDRGSNQPQHF. CDR3 nucleotides: TGTGCCAGCAGTTACGATCGGGGGAGCAATCAGCCCCAGCATTTT.

CDR3 DNA sequence: TGTGCCAGCAGTTACAACATGCAGGAGACCCAGTACTTC. Translated: CASSYNMQETQYF. This chain connects TRBV6-6 to TRBJ2-5; no firm D call. The CDR3 has 13 amino acids. Trimming pared 2 bases from V and 5 bases from J, leaving 9 bases between. Germline V gene sequence: CDR1 MNHNY, CDR2 SVGAGI (reference sequence).

This clone was observed a single time. This chain joins TRBV21-1 and TRBJ2-5; TRBD1 reflects the table's D call only, with no check against the DNA. TRBV21-1 is a documented pseudogene. The CDR3 has 13 amino acids. CDR3 in DNA: TGTGCCACTGACAGGGGGCTTCGGGGGGCCCAGTACTTC. Translation gives CATDRGLRGAQYF.

This chain links TRBV5-5 with TRBJ2-7, with TRBD2 identical over 9 bases. Germline V lookup: CDR1 SGHKS, CDR2 YYEKEE (reference sequence). The V and J ends lost 2 bases and 4 bases, in that order; junction bases with no gene match: 7. The CDR3 is made up of 15 amino acids. CDR3 sequence: CASSFLAGVMYEQYF. The CDR3 DNA follows: TGTGCCAGCAGCTTTTTAGCGGGAGTTATGTACGAGCAGTACTTC.

The table lists this clone with a few counts. The chain uses TRBV19 and TRBJ2-1, with D unclear. Germline lookup yields CDR1 LNHDA and CDR2 SQIVND (reference sequence). The CDR3 runs 14 residues. Trimming took 4 bases from V and 3 from J, leaving 10 bases between them. The CDR3 DNA sequence: TGTGCCAGTAGTACTCAAGCTCGCTACAATGAGCAGTTCTTC. Residues: CASSTQARYNEQFF.

Written as DNA, the CDR3 is TGTGCCACCAGGGGGCGCGTCGACACCGGGGAGCTGTTTTTT. This sequence encodes CATRGRVDTGELFF. The V gene is TRBV6-1, the J gene TRBJ2-2, with 8 bases identical to TRBD1. Unmatched junction bases numbered 7, after V lost 10 bases and J lost 3 bases. This CDR3 comprises 14 residues. Germline V gene data show CDR1 as MNHNS and CDR2 as SASEGT.

CDR3 nucleotides: TGTGCCAGCAGTTTAGCCAGGGGAGGGACAGATACGCAGTATTTT. Protein: CASSLARGGTDTQYF. This chain links TRBV28 with TRBJ2-3; tentatively, D is TRBD2 (7 bases). CDR1 and CDR2 (germline): MDHEN, SYDVKM. The CDR3 is 15 amino acids. V shed 2 bases and J shed 3 bases, with 12 bases lying between them.

Here the CDR3 DNA reads TGTGCCAGCAGCTCCCCCAGCACCCCAGATACGCAGTATTTT. It encodes CASSSPSTPDTQYF. J is TRBJ2-3 and V is TRBV7-2; D unresolved. This CDR3 is built from 14 residues. Germline CDR1 and CDR2: SGHTA and FQGNSA. Trimming pared 4 bases from V and 4 bases from J, leaving 12 bases between.

The rearrangement uses TRBV5-5 and TRBJ2-2; 7 bases are shared with TRBD1. The V segment lost 10 bases and the J segment 7 bases; nucleotides outside the gene matches: 4. This CDR3 is 11 amino acids long. The V gene's germline CDR1 is SGHKS and CDR2 YYEKEE (reference sequence). The CDR3 coding sequence is TGTGCCTCTAGGGGGCTCGGGGAGCTGTTTTTT. This codes for CASRGLGELFF.

The chain uses TRBV18 and TRBJ1-2, with 7 bases that match TRBD1. The CDR3 is 15 amino acids. J gave up 8 bases and V 3 bases, and 12 bases lay outside the gene matches. The germline V gene has CDR1 KGHSH and CDR2 LQKENI. CDR3 region: CASSPQDRPGGGYTF. CDR3 DNA: TGTGCCAGCTCACCCCAGGACAGGCCCGGTGGGGGCTACACCTTC. The full variable domain, its missing parts supplied by reference TRBV18 and TRBJ1-2, is NAGVMQNPRHLVRRRGQEARLRCSPMKGHSHVYWYRQLPEEGLKFMVYLQKENIIDESGMPKERFSAEFPKEGPSILRIQQVVRGDSAAYFCASSPQDRPGGGYTFGSGTRLTVV.

The rearrangement joins TRBV9 to TRBJ1-3; perhaps TRBD1 as D (5 bases). The CDR3 runs 15 residues. The germline V gene encodes CDR1 SGDLS and CDR2 YYNGEE. With 3 bases removed from V and 3 bases from J, the gap between germline ends came to 13 bases. The CDR3 loop reads CASSAGLANGNTIYF. In DNA, the CDR3 is TGTGCCAGCAGCGCAGGGTTAGCGAATGGAAACACCATATATTTT.

V usage is TRBV6-5 and J usage is TRBJ1-1, with TRBD1 identical over 8 bases. Germline loops: CDR1 MNHEY, CDR2 SVGAGI. The ends lost 0 bases at V and 4 bases at J; junction bases unmatched: 7. The CDR3 is 16 amino acids. Here the CDR3 DNA reads TGTGCCAGCAGTTACTCGAGTACGGACAGGGTCACTGAAGCTTTCTTT. Translating gives CASSYSSTDRVTEAFF.

This clone was recorded only once. This sequence joins TRBV27 and TRBJ2-1; 8 nucleotides align to TRBD1. Germline V gene sequence: CDR1 MNHEY, CDR2 SMNVEV (reference sequence). Unmatched junction bases numbered 8, after V lost 3 bases and J lost 4 bases. This CDR3 contains 16 residues. CDR3 DNA sequence: TGTGCCAGCAGTTTTCCAGGGGGCAACGATTACAATGAGCAGTTCTTC. Residues: CASSFPGGNDYNEQFF.

The V gene is TRBV5-4, the J gene TRBJ2-3; 10 bases align to TRBD2. There are 17 residues in the CDR3. CDR1 SGHNT and CDR2 YYREEE come from the germline V gene (reference sequence). The V and J ends lost 3 bases and 0 bases, in that order; junction bases with no gene match: 7. The DNA of the CDR3 is TGTGCCAGCAGCTCCCCCGGACTAGCGGCGAGCACAGATACGCAGTATTTT. It translates to CASSSPGLAASTDTQYF.

The chain couples TRBV5-1 to TRBJ2-2; D perhaps matches TRBD2 (5 bases). Trimming removed 4 bases at V and 9 bases at J, with 22 bases between. The CDR3 runs to 16 residues. Looked up from germline, CDR1 is SGHRS and CDR2 is YFSETQ. The CDR3 DNA follows: TGCGCCAGCAGCCCGTCCGAATTAATCGCGGGCCGGGAGCTGTTTTTT. Translating it yields CASSPSELIAGRELFF.